The clone carrying this T cell receptor beta chain was counted ten times or more. Via MiXCR, TCRdb re-called the 5' RACE reads, giving one row per CDR3 protein. The repertoire consists of about 96,000 distinct CDR3 sequences, with approximately 15% occurring once and the leading ten covering 6% to 8%. The source of the sample is a study of T cells of healthy individuals. V lost 4 bases to trimming and J lost 5 bases, with 15 bases between them. The CDR3 is 14 amino acids. CDR1 MNHEY and CDR2 SVGAGI come from the germline V gene. V and J are TRBV6-5 and TRBJ2-7; D is perhaps TRBD1 (6 bases). This receptor was obtained from a human donor in good health. The CDR3 protein is CASSSLTGTHEQYF. Here the CDR3 DNA reads TGTGCCAGCAGTTCCTTAACAGGGACCCACGAGCAGTACTTC.